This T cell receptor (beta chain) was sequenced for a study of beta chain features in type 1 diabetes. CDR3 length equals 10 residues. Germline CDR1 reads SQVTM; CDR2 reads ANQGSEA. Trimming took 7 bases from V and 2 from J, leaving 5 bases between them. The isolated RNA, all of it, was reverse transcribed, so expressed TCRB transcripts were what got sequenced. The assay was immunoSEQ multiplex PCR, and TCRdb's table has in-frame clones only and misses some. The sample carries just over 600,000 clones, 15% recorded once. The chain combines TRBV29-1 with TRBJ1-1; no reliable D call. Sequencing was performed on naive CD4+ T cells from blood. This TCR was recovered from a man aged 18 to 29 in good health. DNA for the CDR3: TGCAGCGCCGGTAACACTGAAGCTTTCTTT. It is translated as CSAGNTEAFF. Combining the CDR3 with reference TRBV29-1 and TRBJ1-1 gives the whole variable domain SAVISQKPSRDICQRGTSLTIQCQVDSQVTMMFWYRQQPGQSLTLIATANQGSEATYESGFVIDKFPISRPNLTFSTLTVSNMSPEDSSIYLCSAGNTEAFFGQGTRLTVV.